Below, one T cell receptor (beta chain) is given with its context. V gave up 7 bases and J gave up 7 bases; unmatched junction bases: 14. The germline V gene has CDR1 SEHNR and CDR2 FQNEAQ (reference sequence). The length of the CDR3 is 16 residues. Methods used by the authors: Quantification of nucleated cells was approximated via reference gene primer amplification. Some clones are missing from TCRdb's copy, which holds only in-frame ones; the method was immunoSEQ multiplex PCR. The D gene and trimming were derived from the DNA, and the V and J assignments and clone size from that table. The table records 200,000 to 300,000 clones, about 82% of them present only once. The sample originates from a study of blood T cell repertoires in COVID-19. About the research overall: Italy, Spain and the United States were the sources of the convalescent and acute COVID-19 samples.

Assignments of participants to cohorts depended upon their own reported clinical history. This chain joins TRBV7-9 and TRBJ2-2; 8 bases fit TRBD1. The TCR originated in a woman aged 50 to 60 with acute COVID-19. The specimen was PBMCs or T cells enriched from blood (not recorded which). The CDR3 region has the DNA TGTGCCAGCACCCCGCCGGGCAGGGGGCGCGACGGGGAGCTGTTTTTT. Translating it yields CASTPPGRGRDGELFF.